The T cell receptor beta chain under discussion was sequenced for a study of T cells in Graves' hyperthyroidism and ophthalmopathy. The study's findings and limits: A 13 V-J model separated ophthalmopathy from stable hyperthyroidism.

In regard to this clonotype: The antigen is unknown. Since a much larger clone is just one base distant, this may be a read error.

RNA transcripts served as the template for amplifying TCR beta CDR3 regions. HTBI primers were used for first-round RT-PCR of the TCR CDR3. In TCRdb, the multiplex PCR reads were re-called with MiXCR into one record per CDR3 protein. The table has about 290,000 distinct CDR3 sequences, 13% seen once. The CDR3 is 13 amino acids. From germline, CDR1 is SGDLS and CDR2 YYNGEE. The gene calls are TRBV9 and TRBJ2-2; 7 bases map to TRBD2. The source is a woman under 40 with Graves' hyperthyroidism that later progressed to Graves' ophthalmopathy. Material: blood. The CDR3 sequence is CVSNREETGELFF. The CDR3 bases are TGTGTCAGCAATCGGGAGGAAACCGGGGAGCTGTTTTTT.